What follows are 29 T cell receptor beta chains derived from one specimen sequenced in a study of blood T cells in healthy people across ages. It was with a sample-barcoded 5' primer and a J-beta primer mix that a second PCR of roughly 6 to 11 cycles was run. TCRdb reanalysed the 5' RACE reads using MiXCR and keeps one entry per CDR3 protein. This sample yields 700,000 to 950,000 distinct CDR3 sequences, of which 58% are seen a single time; roughly 22% belongs to the top ten. Sequencing was carried out using blood. The origin of the receptors is a man aged 25-45 years in good health.

The gene calls are TRBV10-3 and TRBJ2-1, with TRBD2 matching 11 bases. CDR1 and CDR2 from the germline V gene are ENHRY and SYGVKD. J lost 10 bases, V lost 3 bases, and 5 bases had no gene match. The CDR3 loop spans 14 amino acids. The CDR3 DNA reads as TGTGCCATCAGTGAAAGGGGACTAGCGGAAGAGCAGTTCTTC. Residues: CAISERGLAEEQFF.

The chain couples TRBV20-1 to TRBJ1-2; D is possibly TRBD1 (6 bases). CDR1 DFQATT and CDR2 SNEGSKA come from the germline V gene (reference sequence). V lost 6 bases and J lost 4, with 21 bases in between. The CDR3 totals 15 residues. This CDR3 is CSALEGGRLPYGYTF. The CDR3 DNA sequence: TGCAGTGCCCTGGAGGGGGGGCGCCTTCCCTATGGCTACACCTTC.

The chain combines TRBV12-3 or TRBV12-4 with TRBJ2-5; maybe TRBD1 (6 bases). The CDR3 covers 14 residues. Trimming removed 5 bases from V and 0 bases from J, with 10 bases in between. The CDR3 loop reads CASSRQVYQETQYF. As DNA, the CDR3 is TGTGCCAGCAGTCGACAGGTTTACCAAGAGACCCAGTACTTC.

V gene TRBV7-8 combines with J gene TRBJ2-3; the D gene could be TRBD1 or TRBD2 (7 bases each). Trimming stripped 3 bases from V and 6 bases from J, with 22 bases between. This CDR3 is 17 amino acids long. The germline V gene has CDR1 SGHVS and CDR2 FQNEAQ. The CDR3 is CASSFPIVQGGGDTQYF. DNA for the CDR3: TGTGCCAGCAGCTTTCCCATAGTGCAGGGGGGAGGGGATACGCAGTATTTT.

This chain links TRBV20-1 with TRBJ2-4; maybe TRBD2 (7 bases). V lost 1 base and J lost 7, with 14 bases in between. Germline loops: CDR1 DFQATT, CDR2 SNEGSKA (reference sequence). CDR3 length equals 14 residues. The DNA of the CDR3 is TGCAGTGCTAGAGGGCGGCGGGGGCCCAACATTCAGTACTTC. Encoded protein: CSARGRRGPNIQYF.

The chain recombines TRBV3-1 with TRBJ1-6; no firm D call. V was shortened by 1 base and J by 3 bases, with 10 bases between the two germline ends. The length of the CDR3 is 16 residues. Germline V gives CDR1 LGHDT, CDR2 YNNKEL (reference sequence). The CDR3 region has the DNA TGTGCCAGCAGCCAAGTTTTAGGAATCTATAATTCACCCCTCCACTTT. Translated: CASSQVLGIYNSPLHF.

The V gene is TRBV20-1, the J gene TRBJ2-1; weak D call: TRBD2 (5 bases). Per germline, CDR1 DFQATT and CDR2 SNEGSKA (reference sequence). The CDR3 runs to 12 residues. V lost 3 bases to trimming and J lost 4 bases, with 7 bases between them. This chain's CDR3 is CSARTTYNEQFF. The CDR3 DNA sequence: TGCAGTGCTAGGACTACTTACAATGAGCAGTTCTTC.

For the CDR3, the DNA is TGTGCCAGCAGTTACGGGGTACATTCCGATACGCAGTATTTT. This sequence encodes CASSYGVHSDTQYF. V is TRBV6-5 and J is TRBJ2-3; unclear D gene. The V gene's germline CDR1 is MNHEY and CDR2 SVGAGI. The CDR3 runs 14 residues. V lost 2 bases, J lost 6 bases, and 12 bases lay in between.

The V call is TRBV6-5, the J call TRBJ2-1; the match to TRBD1 covers 7 bases. The CDR3 runs 15 residues. Germline CDR1 is MNHEY and CDR2 is SVGAGI. The V gene end was trimmed by 0 bases and the J gene end by 3 bases; junction bases not matched to a gene: 2. CDR3 coding DNA: TGTGCCAGCAGTTACTCAGGGACAGTCTACAATGAGCAGTTCTTC. Translating gives CASSYSGTVYNEQFF.

The chain recombines TRBV27 with TRBJ2-3; 7 bases map to TRBD2. This CDR3 contains 16 residues. CDR1 and CDR2 from the germline V gene are MNHEY and SMNVEV (reference sequence). J lost 0 bases, V lost 5 bases, and 8 bases had no gene match. CDR3 DNA: TGTGCCAGCAGTGGGTTACTAGCGTTTAGCACAGATACGCAGTATTTT. Translated, it gives CASSGLLAFSTDTQYF.

The chain carries TRBV29-1 and TRBJ2-1; 13 bases are a match to TRBD2. The V gene end was trimmed by 6 bases and the J gene end by 6 bases; junction bases not matched to a gene: 5. From germline, CDR1 is SQVTM and CDR2 ANQGSEA. The CDR3 is 14 residues long. The CDR3 protein is CSVLRTSGSNEQFF. CDR3 sequence (DNA): TGCAGCGTCCTCCGGACTAGCGGGAGCAATGAGCAGTTCTTC.

The gene calls are TRBV20-1 and TRBJ2-1; D ambiguous. Trimming removed 0 bases from V and 4 bases from J, with 13 bases in between. CDR1 and CDR2 (germline): DFQATT, SNEGSKA (reference sequence). CDR3 size: 15 residues. This chain's CDR3 is CSARDPRREYNEQFF. The CDR3 DNA follows: TGCAGTGCTAGAGATCCTAGGAGAGAGTACAATGAGCAGTTCTTC.

In DNA, the CDR3 is TGCAGCGCGACCACCCGGGACTTGGATACGCAGTATTTT. It encodes CSATTRDLDTQYF. The rearrangement uses TRBV29-1 and TRBJ2-3, with D perhaps TRBD2 (6 bases). The ends were cut back, 7 bases at V and 6 bases at J, with 17 bases in the middle. The germline gives CDR1 SQVTM, CDR2 ANQGSEA. This CDR3 is built from 13 residues.

The chain employs TRBV20-1 and TRBJ2-7; no firm D call. The CDR3 covers 11 residues. V lost 6 bases to trimming and J lost 10 bases, with 16 bases between them. Germline-derived CDR1 and CDR2 are DFQATT and SNEGSKA (reference sequence). The CDR3 loop is CSARLGEAQYF. As DNA, the CDR3 is TGCAGTGCGAGGCTCGGAGAGGCCCAGTACTTC.

Details on this clonotype: At one end the junction does not follow the germline gene, possibly because of a read error. V is TRBV5-5 and J is TRBJ1-4, with D unresolved. CDR3 length: 14 residues. Germline V CDR1 and CDR2: SGHKS, YYEKEE (reference sequence). The chain's CDR3 is CASNLRTDHEKLFF. CDR3 DNA sequence: TGTGCCAGCAACTTGAGGACGGATCATGAAAAACTGTTTTTT.

The V call is TRBV12-3 or TRBV12-4, the J call TRBJ1-6; maybe TRBD1 (5 bases). The CDR3 contains 13 residues. Trimming cost V 5 bases and J 8 bases, with 10 bases left between them. The CDR3 nucleotides read TGTGCCAGCAGTACAGGCAATCATTCACCCCTCCACTTT. Translation: CASSTGNHSPLHF.

CDR3 region: CAWSGQGNQPQHF. The CDR3 DNA follows: TGTGCCTGGAGTGGACAGGGGAATCAGCCCCAGCATTTT. This sequence joins TRBV30 and TRBJ1-5; 8 bases agree with TRBD1. The CDR3 runs 13 residues. Germline V gives CDR1 GTSNPN, CDR2 SVGIG (reference sequence). V was clipped by 1 base and J by 4 bases; unmatched bases: 0.

There are a few counts of this clonotype. The chain carries TRBV29-1 and TRBJ2-3; D tentatively fits TRBD1 or TRBD2 (7 bases each). The CDR3 is 13 residues long. The V and J ends lost 7 bases and 5 bases respectively, with 16 bases between them. Germline lookup yields CDR1 SQVTM and CDR2 ANQGSEA. The CDR3 reads CSERQGGGDTQYF. Here the CDR3 DNA reads TGCAGCGAAAGACAGGGAGGGGGAGATACGCAGTATTTT.

The V call is TRBV7-9, the J call TRBJ2-1; 9 bases are shared with TRBD1. After removal of 6 bases from V and 6 bases from J, the junction contained 15 bases not matched to a gene. This CDR3 contains 17 residues. Germline lookup yields CDR1 SEHNR and CDR2 FQNEAQ (reference sequence). CDR3 sequence reads: CASRALKGQGFSNEQFF. In nucleotides, the CDR3 is TGTGCCAGCAGGGCCCTCAAGGGACAGGGTTTCTCCAATGAGCAGTTCTTC.

Written as DNA, the CDR3 is TGTGCCAGCAGTTTATCGGCGGGGGTGAGCGAGACCCAGTACTTC. Its translation is CASSLSAGVSETQYF. The chain combines TRBV28 with TRBJ2-7; 7 nucleotides agree with TRBD2. Matching the DNA end better, TRBJ2-5 makes the J call doubtful. The germline CDR1 and CDR2 sequences are MDHEN and SYDVKM. This CDR3 spans 15 amino acids.

This chain links TRBV11-2 with TRBJ2-7; 7 nucleotides match TRBD1. There are 14 residues in the CDR3. Germline trimming cut 5 bases from V and 4 bases from J; bases unmatched to any gene: 8. Germline CDR1 is SGHAT and CDR2 is FQNNGV. CDR3 coding DNA: TGTGCCAGCAGCGGCAACAGGGGCCGGTACGAGCAGTACTTC. This translates into CASSGNRGRYEQYF.

This clonotype showed up just a few times. This chain joins TRBV9 and TRBJ2-1; 8 nucleotides line up with TRBD2. Per germline, CDR1 SGDLS and CDR2 YYNGEE. The ends lost 2 bases at V and 4 bases at J; junction bases unmatched: 5. The length of the CDR3 is 15 residues. The CDR3, as DNA: TGTGCCAGCAGCGTTAGCGGGAATCAATACAATGAGCAGTTCTTC. It encodes CASSVSGNQYNEQFF.

This clonotype showed up just once. The J gene is TRBJ1-2, the V gene TRBV12-3 or TRBV12-4; the match to TRBD1 covers 8 bases. J gave up 8 bases and V 3 bases, and 8 bases lay outside the gene matches. The CDR3 length is 14 residues. CDR3 amino acids: CASSFPDRVNGYTF. The CDR3 bases are TGTGCCAGCAGTTTTCCGGACAGGGTCAACGGCTACACCTTC.

The CDR3 bases are TGCAGTCCTGGGCGTGGGTTGAATGAGCAGTTCTTC. Residues: CSPGRGLNEQFF. The rearrangement links TRBV20-1 to TRBJ2-1, with D hard to call. The CDR3 has 12 residues. From germline, CDR1 is DFQATT and CDR2 SNEGSKA (reference sequence). V gave up 8 bases and J gave up 7 bases, with 15 bases separating them.

This clonotype was detected only once. The rearrangement uses TRBV10-3 and TRBJ1-1, with 7 bases matching TRBD1. The CDR3 consists of 13 residues. From germline, CDR1 is ENHRY and CDR2 SYGVKD. Trimming took 10 bases from V and 3 from J; bases not matched to a gene: 8. The CDR3 DNA reads as TGTGCCACCAGGACAGGCGGGGACACTGAAGCTTTCTTT. Residues: CATRTGGDTEAFF.

The chain carries TRBV7-2 and TRBJ2-1; 12 bases match TRBD2. The CDR3 covers 15 residues. Germline loops: CDR1 SGHTA, CDR2 FQGNSA. The junction had 4 bases not matched to a gene; V was cut back by 4 bases and J by 6 bases. The DNA of the CDR3 is TGTGCCAGCAGCTCCCGGACTAGCGGGACCAATGAGCAGTTCTTC. It is translated as CASSSRTSGTNEQFF.

There are a few counts of this clonotype. V gene TRBV6-5 combines with J gene TRBJ2-4; possibly TRBD2 for D (5 bases). Trimming shortened V by 0 bases and J by 2 bases, and 8 bases separated the two germline ends. Germline loops: CDR1 MNHEY, CDR2 SVGAGI. The length of the CDR3 is 15 residues. The DNA of the CDR3 is TGTGCCAGCAGTTACTCCGGGGAGTCCAAAAACATTCAGTACTTC. Protein product: CASSYSGESKNIQYF.

The chain is built from TRBV3-1 and TRBJ2-4; TRBD1 matches at 9 bases. CDR1 is LGHDT and CDR2 is YNNKEL in the germline V gene (reference sequence). The V segment lost 1 base and the J segment 1 base; nucleotides outside the gene matches: 14. There are 20 residues in the CDR3. The CDR3 DNA sequence: TGTGCCAGCAGCCAAGGTCGACCCGGGACAGGGAGGCAGGCCAAAAACATTCAGTACTTC. Amino acid sequence: CASSQGRPGTGRQAKNIQYF.

This clonotype was detected a few times. The rearrangement uses TRBV4-1 and TRBJ2-7; either TRBD1 or TRBD2 may supply D (5 bases each). Trimming removed 1 base from V and 2 bases from J, with 9 bases in between. Germline V gene lookup returns CDR1 MGHRA and CDR2 YSYEKL. The CDR3 has 14 residues. The CDR3 spells CASSQGWDAYEQYF. CDR3 nucleotide sequence: TGCGCCAGCAGCCAAGGATGGGACGCCTACGAGCAGTACTTC.